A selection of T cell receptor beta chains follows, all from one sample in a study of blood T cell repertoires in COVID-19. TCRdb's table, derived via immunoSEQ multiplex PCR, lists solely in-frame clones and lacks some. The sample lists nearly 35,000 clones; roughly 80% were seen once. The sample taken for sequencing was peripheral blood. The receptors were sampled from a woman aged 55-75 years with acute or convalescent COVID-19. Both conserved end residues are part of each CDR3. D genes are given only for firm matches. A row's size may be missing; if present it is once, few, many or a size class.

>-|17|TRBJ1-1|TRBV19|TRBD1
TGTGCCAGTAGTATAGACGGGACAGAATTTATGAACACTGAAGCTTTCTTT
CASSIDGTEFMNTEAFF
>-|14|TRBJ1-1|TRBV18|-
TGTGCCAGCTCACCGCCCGGGGGGCTCACTGAAGCTTTCTTT
CASSPPGGLTEAFF
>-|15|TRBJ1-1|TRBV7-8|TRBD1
TGTGCCAGCAGCTTAAAAGGGGGCTTGGGCACTGAAGCTTTCTTT
CASSLKGGLGTEAFF
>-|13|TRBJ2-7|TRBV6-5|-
TGTGCCAGCAGTTATTCTAGGGGCGGCGAGCAGTACTTC
CASSYSRGGEQYF
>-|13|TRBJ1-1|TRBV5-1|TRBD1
TGCGCCACCGCGACAGGGGGCGGCACTGAAGCTTTCTTT
CATATGGGTEAFF
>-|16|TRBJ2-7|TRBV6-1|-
TGTGCCAGCAGTGAGTATGCCTGGGCTTTCTCCTACGAGCAGTACTTC
CASSEYAWAFSYEQYF
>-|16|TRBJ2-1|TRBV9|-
TGTGCCAGCAGCTGGCTTACAGGAAATCGTTACAATGAGCAGTTCTTC
CASSWLTGNRYNEQFF
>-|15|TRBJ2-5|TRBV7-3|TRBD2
TGTGCCAGCAGTCAGACCGGGACTAGTTTGGAGACCCAGTACTTC
CASSQTGTSLETQYF
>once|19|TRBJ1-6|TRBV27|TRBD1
TGTGCCAGCAGTTTATGGGGACAGGGGGCCTTGGGCGAGAATTCACCCCTCCACTTT
CASSLWGQGALGENSPLHF
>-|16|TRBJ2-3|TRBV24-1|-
TGTGCCACCAGTGAGGACGGGACACCAAGCACAGATACGCAGTATTTT
CATSEDGTPSTDTQYF
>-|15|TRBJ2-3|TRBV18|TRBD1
TGTGCCAGCTCACCACCGGGGACAGGGACAGATACGCAGTATTTT
CASSPPGTGTDTQYF
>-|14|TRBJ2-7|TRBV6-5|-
TGTGCCACTCAAAATCCCTCACTAGCTTACGAGCAGTACTTC
CATQNPSLAYEQYF
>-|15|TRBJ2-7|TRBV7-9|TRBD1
TGTGCCAGCAGCCCCTTGACAGGGGAGGCTTCCGCGCAGTACTTC
CASSPLTGEASAQYF
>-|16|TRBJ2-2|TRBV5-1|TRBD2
TGCGCCAGCAGCCGGGCGGGGGGGCAACAGACCGGGGAGCTGTTTTTT
CASSRAGGQQTGELFF
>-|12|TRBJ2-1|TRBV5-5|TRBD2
TGTGCCAGCAGCTGGGGGGGCAATGAGCAGTTCTTC
CASSWGGNEQFF
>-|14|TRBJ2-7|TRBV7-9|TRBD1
TGTGCCAGCAGCTCAACGGGACAGACCTACGAGCAGTACTTC
CASSSTGQTYEQYF
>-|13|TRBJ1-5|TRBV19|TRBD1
TGTGCCAGTAGGGGACAGGGCAATCAGCCCCAGCATTTT
CASRGQGNQPQHF
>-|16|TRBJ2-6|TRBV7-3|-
TGTGCCAGCAGCTATCGCCAGGGATCAGGGGCCAACGTCCTGACTTTC
CASSYRQGSGANVLTF
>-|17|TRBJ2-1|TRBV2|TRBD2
TGTGCCAGCAGTGAACTAGCGGGGGGGTTAGGTTTGGATGAGCAGTTCTTC
CASSELAGGLGLDEQFF
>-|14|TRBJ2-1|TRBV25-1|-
TGTGCCAGCAGTGAGCATTACAGGGTCAATGAGCAGTTCTTC
CASSEHYRVNEQFF
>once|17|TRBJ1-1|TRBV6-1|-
TGTGCCAGCAGTGCTTCAATCACAGGGAGAGGGAACACTGAAGCTTTCTTT
CASSASITGRGNTEAFF
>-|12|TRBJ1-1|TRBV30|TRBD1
TGTGCCTGGGGACAGGGTGGGACTGAAGCTTTCTTT
CAWGQGGTEAFF
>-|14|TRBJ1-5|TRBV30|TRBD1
TGTGCCTGGAGTGTGGGACAGGGGGCTCAGCCCCAGCATTTT
CAWSVGQGAQPQHF
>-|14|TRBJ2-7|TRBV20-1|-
TGCAGTGCTAGTTTGAGGGTGGAGTCCTACGAGCAGTACTTC
CSASLRVESYEQYF
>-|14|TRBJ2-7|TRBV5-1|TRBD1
TGCGCCAGCAGCCACCGGGACAGTGACTACGAGCAGTACTTC
CASSHRDSDYEQYF
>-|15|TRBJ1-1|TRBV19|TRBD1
TGTGCCAGTAGGGACCGGGACAGGGTCGGCACTGAAGCTTTCTTT
CASRDRDRVGTEAFF
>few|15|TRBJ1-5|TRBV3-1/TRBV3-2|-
TGTGCCAGCAGCCTAGGGGGGGATAGCAATCAGCCCCAGCATTTT
CASSLGGDSNQPQHF
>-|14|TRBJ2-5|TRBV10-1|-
TGCGCCAGCAGTGATAGCGGTCTGGGGGAGACCCAGTACTTC
CASSDSGLGETQYF
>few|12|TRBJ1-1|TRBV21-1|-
TGTGCCAGCAGCAAATTTGGTTCCAGGGCTTTCTTT
CASSKFGSRAFF
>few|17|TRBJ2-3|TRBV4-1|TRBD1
TGCGCCAGCAGCCAAGATTTCGGGACAGTCTTGATAGATACGCAGTATTTT
CASSQDFGTVLIDTQYF
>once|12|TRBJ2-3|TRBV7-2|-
TGTGCCAGCAGCCCCTACGGGGATACGCAGTATTTT
CASSPYGDTQYF
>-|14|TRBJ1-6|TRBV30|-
TGTGCCTGTCCCGGGACCGGGGGTTCTTCACCCCTCCACTTT
CACPGTGGSSPLHF
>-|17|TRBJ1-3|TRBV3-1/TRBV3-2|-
TGTGCCAGCAGCCGAGCGGCGTGGGGACTCTCTGGAAACACCATATATTTT
CASSRAAWGLSGNTIYF
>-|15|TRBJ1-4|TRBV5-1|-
TGCGCCAGCAGCTCATTCGGGGGGAACGTGGAAAAACTGTTTTTT
CASSSFGGNVEKLFF
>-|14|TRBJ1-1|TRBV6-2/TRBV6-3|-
TGTGCCAGCAGCCCCCGACGGAGTAACACTGAAGCTTTCTTT
CASSPRRSNTEAFF
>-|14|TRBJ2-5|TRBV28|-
TGTGCCAGCAGTACATACCTCCTGTTAGAGACCCAGTACTTC
CASSTYLLLETQYF
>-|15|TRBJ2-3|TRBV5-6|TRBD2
TGTGCCAGCAGCCCACTAGCGTCTAGCACAGATACGCAGTATTTT
CASSPLASSTDTQYF
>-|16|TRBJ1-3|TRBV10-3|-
TGTGCCATCAGTGAAACAGGGATCATATCTGGAAACACCATATATTTT
CAISETGIISGNTIYF
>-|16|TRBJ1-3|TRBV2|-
TGTGCCAGCACTCCATCGGTCGTCTTCTCTGGAAACACCATATATTTT
CASTPSVVFSGNTIYF
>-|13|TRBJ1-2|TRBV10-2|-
TGCGCCAGCACCCCGGCGGGGGGAAATGGCTACACCTTC
CASTPAGGNGYTF
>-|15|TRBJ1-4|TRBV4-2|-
TGTGCCAGCAGCCCCATGACAATTGCGGGGGAAAAACTGTTTTTT
CASSPMTIAGEKLFF
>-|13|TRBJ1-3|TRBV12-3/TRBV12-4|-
TGTGCCAGCAGTTTATTCGGTGGAAACACCATATATTTT
CASSLFGGNTIYF
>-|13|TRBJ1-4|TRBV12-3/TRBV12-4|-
TGTGCCAGCAGTTTAAACGGGAGGGAAAAACTGTTTTTT
CASSLNGREKLFF
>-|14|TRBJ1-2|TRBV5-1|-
TGCGCCAGCAGCTTGGTCGGGGGAGGCTATGGCTACACCTTC
CASSLVGGGYGYTF
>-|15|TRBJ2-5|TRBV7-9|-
TGTGCCAGCAGCCCTGGGGGGAGGACCCCAACCCGGCCGTACTTC
CASSPGGRTPTRPYF
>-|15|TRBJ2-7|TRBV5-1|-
TGCGCCAGCAGCTTGGGTCAGGGGGAGGCCTACGAGCAGTACTTC
CASSLGQGEAYEQYF
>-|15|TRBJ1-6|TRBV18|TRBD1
TGTGCCAGCTCACTTGGACAGGGATCTAATTCACCCCTCCACTTT
CASSLGQGSNSPLHF
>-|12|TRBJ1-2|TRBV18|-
TGTGCCAGCTCACCAGGAGGAGGCGGCTACACCTTC
CASSPGGGGYTF
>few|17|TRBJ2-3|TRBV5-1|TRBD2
TGCGCCAGCAGCACGGGAGGCGGCAGCCTGGGCACAGATACGCAGTATTTT
CASSTGGGSLGTDTQYF
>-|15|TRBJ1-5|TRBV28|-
TGTGCCAGCAAGACCCCAGAGGGGGGCAATCAGCCCCAGCATTTT
CASKTPEGGNQPQHF
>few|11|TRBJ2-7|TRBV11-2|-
TGTGCCAGCTCCTCCGCGAACGAGCAGTACTTC
CASSSANEQYF
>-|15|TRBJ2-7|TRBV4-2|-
TGTGCCAGCAGCCAAGACGCCAGGGGAGACTACGAGCAGTACTTC
CASSQDARGDYEQYF